The entry below gives a single T cell receptor (beta chain) sequence along with its context. Its antigen is unknown. Base qualities are not at hand, and no much larger clone is one base apart. One collaborating source in Seattle enrolled patients while the patients were actively infected and followed the patients over time throughout the course of disease. The collaborating institutions used their own protocols to collect whole blood in K2EDTA tubes. Collaborator samples were shipped for TCRbeta analysis as frozen whole blood, isolated PBMCs, or DNA extracted from either sample type. This sample is drawn from a study of blood T cell repertoires in COVID-19 (dated by TCRdb to 2019 to 2021). About the investigation overall: Samples covering the acute and convalescent phases of COVID-19 were provided by collaborators in the United States, Italy and Spain. The prospective study material was composed of cDNA or gDNA derived from T cells, B-cell-depleted T cells, or PBMCs. Subjects who had been exposed to COVID-19, were actively infected with it, or had recovered from it provided the deeply sampled blood TCRbeta repertoires that made up the dataset. A freely available public database, intended as a resource for researchers studying the immune response to SARS-CoV-2, is where the repertoires were released. The samples were drawn from two sources: the first 160 participants of the ongoing ImmuneRACE study, and 1,200 or so subjects contributed by 6 global collaborators. The sample metadata nearly always contained a de-identified subject ID, COVID-19 status, age in years and sex. HLA class I and class II types, where available, came from metadata supplied by the sample provider rather than from assay-based typing.

The germline V gene sets CDR1 to SGHAT and CDR2 to FQNNGV. The trim is 1 base for V and 0 bases for J, with a gap of 12 bases between the germline ends. Including the terminal cysteine and phenylalanine, the CDR3 comprises 16 residues. Left in the record is the CDR3 DNA by itself, 48 bases read in frame from the first base. The immunoSEQ Assay, a bias-controlled multiplex PCR, was used to amplify TCRbeta CDR3 regions from genomic DNA. The paper's data handling went like this. The number of nucleated cells in each sample was estimated from the amplification of reference gene primers within the assay. To quantify the absolute abundance of each unique TCRbeta CDR3 rearrangement, sequence reads were collapsed and filtered. Productive Simpson clonality was computed per sample as the square root of Simpson's diversity index over productive rearrangements. TCRdb's version of the immuneACCESS table is confined to in-frame rearrangements and falls short of the full clone set. An unresolved V gene accounts for under half of the shortfall where checked; the remainder is of unknown origin. V and J calls and clone size come straight from that table; D and trimming were deduced from the DNA. The sample data list roughly 570,000 clones, and around 90% of these were observed just once. In total, the top ten clones hold roughly 8.3% of the sample.

The research as a whole found: Clinical and demographic metadata were provided uncurated, with the amount varying by source and participant.

The chain links TRBV11-2 with TRBJ1-1; the D gene is possibly TRBD1, with 6 bases matching. The TCR comes from a woman in her fifties or sixties with COVID-19, enrolled during active disease. The sample was peripheral blood. In nucleotide form, the sequence is TGTGCCAGCAGCTTAGTGGGGGCCAGCATGAACACTGAAGCTTTCTTT. This encodes CASSLVGASMNTEAFF.